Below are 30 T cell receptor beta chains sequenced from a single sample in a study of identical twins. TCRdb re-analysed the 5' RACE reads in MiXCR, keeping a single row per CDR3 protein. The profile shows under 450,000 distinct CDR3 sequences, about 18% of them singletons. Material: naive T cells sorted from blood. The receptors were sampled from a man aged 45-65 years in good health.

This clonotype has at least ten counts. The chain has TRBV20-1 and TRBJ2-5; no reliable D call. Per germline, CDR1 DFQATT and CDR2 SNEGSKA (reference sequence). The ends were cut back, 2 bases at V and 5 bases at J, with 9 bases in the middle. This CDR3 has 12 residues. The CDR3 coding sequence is TGCAGTGCTAGATACCAACTGGAGACCCAGTACTTC. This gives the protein CSARYQLETQYF.

CDR3 amino acids: CASSSGGANYGYTF. The CDR3 DNA reads as TGTGCCAGCAGCTCAGGAGGGGCTAACTATGGCTACACCTTC. The chain couples TRBV7-1 to TRBJ1-2; a weak D match, TRBD1 (5 bases). TRBV7-1 is noted as an ORF with a role that remains uncertain. This CDR3 contains 14 residues. The V end lost 1 base, the J end lost 0 bases, and 6 bases lay between the germline ends.

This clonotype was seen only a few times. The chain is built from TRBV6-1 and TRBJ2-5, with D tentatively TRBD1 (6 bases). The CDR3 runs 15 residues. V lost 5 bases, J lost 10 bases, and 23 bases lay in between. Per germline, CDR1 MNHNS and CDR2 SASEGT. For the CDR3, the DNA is TGTGCCAGCAGTCGCCAAACCTCAGGGGCGGAGTACCAGTACTTC. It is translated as CASSRQTSGAEYQYF.

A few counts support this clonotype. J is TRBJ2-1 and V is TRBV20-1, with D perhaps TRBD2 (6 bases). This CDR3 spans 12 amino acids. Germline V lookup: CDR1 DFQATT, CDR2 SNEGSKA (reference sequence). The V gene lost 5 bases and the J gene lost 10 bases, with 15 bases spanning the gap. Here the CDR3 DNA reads TGCAGTGCTCATTTACGCGGGGTAGAGCAGTTCTTC. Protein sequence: CSAHLRGVEQFF.

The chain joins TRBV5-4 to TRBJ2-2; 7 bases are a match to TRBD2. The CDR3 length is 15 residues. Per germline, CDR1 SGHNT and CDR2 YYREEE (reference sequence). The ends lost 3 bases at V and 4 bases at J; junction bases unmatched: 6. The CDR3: CASSYAGAATGELFF. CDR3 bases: TGTGCCAGCAGCTATGCGGGAGCGGCCACCGGGGAGCTGTTTTTT.

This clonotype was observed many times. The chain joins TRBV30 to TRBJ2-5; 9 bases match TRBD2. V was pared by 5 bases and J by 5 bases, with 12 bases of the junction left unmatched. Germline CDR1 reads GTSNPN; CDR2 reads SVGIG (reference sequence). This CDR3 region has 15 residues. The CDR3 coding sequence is TGTGCCTGGCACTACCCGGGACTAGCTTGGGAGACCCAGTACTTC. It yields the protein CAWHYPGLAWETQYF.

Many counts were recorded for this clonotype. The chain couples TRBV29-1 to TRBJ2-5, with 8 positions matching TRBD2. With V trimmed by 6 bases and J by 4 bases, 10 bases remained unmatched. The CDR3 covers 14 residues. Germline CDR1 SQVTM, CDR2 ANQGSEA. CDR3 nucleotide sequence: TGCAGCGTCTATCCCGTGGCGGGAGGAGAGACCCAGTACTTC. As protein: CSVYPVAGGETQYF. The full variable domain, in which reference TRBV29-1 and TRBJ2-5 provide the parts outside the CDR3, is SAVISQKPSRDICQRGTSLTIQCQVDSQVTMMFWYRQQPGQSLTLIATANQGSEATYESGFVIDKFPISRPNLTFSTLTVSNMSPEDSSIYLCSVYPVAGGETQYFGPGTRLLVL.

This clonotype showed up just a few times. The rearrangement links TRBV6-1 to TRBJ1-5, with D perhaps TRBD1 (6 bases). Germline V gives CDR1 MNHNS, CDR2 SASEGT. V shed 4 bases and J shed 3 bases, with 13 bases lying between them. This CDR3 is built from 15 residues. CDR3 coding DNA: TGTGCCAGCAGTGTACAGGGTATTGACAATCAGCCCCAGCATTTT. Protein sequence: CASSVQGIDNQPQHF.

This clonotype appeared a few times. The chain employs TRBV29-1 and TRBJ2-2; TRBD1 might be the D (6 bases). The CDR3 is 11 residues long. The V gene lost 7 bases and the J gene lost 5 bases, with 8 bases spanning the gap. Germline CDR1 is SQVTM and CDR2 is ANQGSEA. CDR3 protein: CSGTATGELFF. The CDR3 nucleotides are TGCAGCGGGACAGCAACCGGGGAGCTGTTTTTT.

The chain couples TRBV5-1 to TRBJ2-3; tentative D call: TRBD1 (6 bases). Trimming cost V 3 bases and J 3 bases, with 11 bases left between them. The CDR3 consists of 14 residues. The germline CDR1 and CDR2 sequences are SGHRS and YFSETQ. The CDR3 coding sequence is TGCGCCAGCAGCTGGGAAGGGGGAACAGATACGCAGTATTTT. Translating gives CASSWEGGTDTQYF.

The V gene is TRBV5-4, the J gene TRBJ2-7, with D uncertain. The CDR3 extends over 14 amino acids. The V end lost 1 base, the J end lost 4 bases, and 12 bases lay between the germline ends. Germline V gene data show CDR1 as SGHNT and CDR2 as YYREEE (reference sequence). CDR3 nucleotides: TGTGCCAGCAGCTTGTCTGAAAACCATTACGAGCAGTACTTC. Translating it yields CASSLSENHYEQYF.

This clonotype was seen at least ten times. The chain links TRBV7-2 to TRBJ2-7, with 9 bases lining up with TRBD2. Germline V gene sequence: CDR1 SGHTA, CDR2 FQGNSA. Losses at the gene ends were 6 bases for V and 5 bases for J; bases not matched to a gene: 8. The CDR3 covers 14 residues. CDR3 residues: CASRESSGVHEQYF. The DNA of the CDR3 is TGTGCCAGCAGGGAATCTAGCGGGGTCCACGAGCAGTACTTC.

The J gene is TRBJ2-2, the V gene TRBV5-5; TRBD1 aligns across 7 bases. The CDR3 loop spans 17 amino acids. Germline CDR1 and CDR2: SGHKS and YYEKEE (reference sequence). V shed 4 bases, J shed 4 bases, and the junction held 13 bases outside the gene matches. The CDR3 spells CASSPGTDVRGTGELFF. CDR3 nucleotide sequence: TGTGCCAGCAGCCCTGGGACAGACGTCCGGGGCACCGGGGAGCTGTTTTTT.

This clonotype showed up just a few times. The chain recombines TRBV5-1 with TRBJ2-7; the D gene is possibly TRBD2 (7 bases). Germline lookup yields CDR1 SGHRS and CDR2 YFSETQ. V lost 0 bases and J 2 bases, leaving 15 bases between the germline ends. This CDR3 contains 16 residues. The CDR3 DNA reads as TGCGCCAGCAGCTTGGGGGGGCTAGCGGTTACCTACGAGCAGTACTTC. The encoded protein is CASSLGGLAVTYEQYF.

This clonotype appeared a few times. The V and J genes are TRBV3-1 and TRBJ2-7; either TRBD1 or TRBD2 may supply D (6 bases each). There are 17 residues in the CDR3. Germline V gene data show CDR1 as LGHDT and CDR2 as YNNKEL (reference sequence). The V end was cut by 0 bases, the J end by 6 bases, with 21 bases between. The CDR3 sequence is CASSQDFSGGGSVEQYF. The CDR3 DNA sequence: TGTGCCAGCAGCCAAGATTTTAGCGGAGGGGGGTCCGTCGAGCAGTACTTC.

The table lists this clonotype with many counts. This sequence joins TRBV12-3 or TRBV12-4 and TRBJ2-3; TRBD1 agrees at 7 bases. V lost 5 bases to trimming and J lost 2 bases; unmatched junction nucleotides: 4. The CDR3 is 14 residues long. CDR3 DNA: TGTGCCAGCAGTCCCGGGACAGCCACAGATACGCAGTATTTT. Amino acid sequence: CASSPGTATDTQYF.

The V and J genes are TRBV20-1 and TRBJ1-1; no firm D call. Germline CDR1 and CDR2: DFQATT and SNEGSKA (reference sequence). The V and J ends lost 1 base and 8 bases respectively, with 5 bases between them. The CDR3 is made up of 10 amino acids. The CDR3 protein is CSARGLEAFF. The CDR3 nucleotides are TGCAGTGCTAGAGGCCTGGAAGCTTTCTTT.

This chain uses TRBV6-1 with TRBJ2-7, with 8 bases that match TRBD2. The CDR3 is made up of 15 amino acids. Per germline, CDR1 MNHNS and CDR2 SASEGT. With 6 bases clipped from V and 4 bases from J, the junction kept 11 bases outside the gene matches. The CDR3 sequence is CASSKTSGSGYEQYF. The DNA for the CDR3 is TGTGCCAGCAGCAAAACTAGCGGTAGTGGGTACGAGCAGTACTTC.

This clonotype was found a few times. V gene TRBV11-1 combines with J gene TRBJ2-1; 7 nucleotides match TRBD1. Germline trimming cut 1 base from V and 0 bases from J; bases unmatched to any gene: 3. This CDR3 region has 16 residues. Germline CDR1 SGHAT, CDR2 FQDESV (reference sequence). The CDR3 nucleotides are TGTGCCAGCAGCTTAGAGTGGGACAGCTCCTACAATGAGCAGTTCTTC. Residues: CASSLEWDSSYNEQFF.

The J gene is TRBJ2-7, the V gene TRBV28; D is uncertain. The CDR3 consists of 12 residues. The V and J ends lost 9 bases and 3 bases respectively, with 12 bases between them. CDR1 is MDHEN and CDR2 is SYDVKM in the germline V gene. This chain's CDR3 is CASAEIDYEQYF. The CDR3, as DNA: TGTGCCAGTGCGGAGATCGACTACGAGCAGTACTTC.

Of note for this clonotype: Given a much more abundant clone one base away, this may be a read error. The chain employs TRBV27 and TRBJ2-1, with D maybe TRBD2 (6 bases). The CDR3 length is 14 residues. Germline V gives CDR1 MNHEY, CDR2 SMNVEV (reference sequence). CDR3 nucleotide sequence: TGTGCCAGCGGTTTATTGGGCGGGGTCGATGAGCAGTTCTTC. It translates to CASGLLGGVDEQFF.

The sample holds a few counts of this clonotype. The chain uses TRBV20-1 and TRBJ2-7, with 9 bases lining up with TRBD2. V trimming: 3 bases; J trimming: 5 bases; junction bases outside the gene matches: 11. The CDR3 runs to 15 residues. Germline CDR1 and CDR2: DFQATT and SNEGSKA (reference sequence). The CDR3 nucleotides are TGCAGTGCTAGTTATAGCGGGAGTTTTGGCAACGAGCAGTACTTC. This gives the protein CSASYSGSFGNEQYF.

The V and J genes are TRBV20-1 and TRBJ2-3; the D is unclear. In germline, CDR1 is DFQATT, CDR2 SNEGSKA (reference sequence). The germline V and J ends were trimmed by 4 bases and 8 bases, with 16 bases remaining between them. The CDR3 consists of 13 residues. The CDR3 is CSATTKTIVTQYF. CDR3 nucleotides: TGCAGTGCTACGACCAAGACGATTGTTACGCAGTATTTT.

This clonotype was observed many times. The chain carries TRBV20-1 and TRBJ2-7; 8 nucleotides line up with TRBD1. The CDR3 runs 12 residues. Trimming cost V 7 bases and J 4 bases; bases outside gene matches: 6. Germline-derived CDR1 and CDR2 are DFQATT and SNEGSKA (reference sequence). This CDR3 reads CSVGQGRYEQYF. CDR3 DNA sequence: TGCAGTGTAGGACAGGGTCGGTACGAGCAGTACTTC.

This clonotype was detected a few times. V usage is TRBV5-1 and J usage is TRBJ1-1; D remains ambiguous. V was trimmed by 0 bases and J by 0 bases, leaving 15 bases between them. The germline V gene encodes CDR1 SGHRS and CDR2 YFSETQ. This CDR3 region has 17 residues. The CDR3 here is CASSLAGRDRVNTEAFF. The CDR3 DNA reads TGCGCCAGCAGCTTGGCCGGAAGGGATAGGGTGAACACTGAAGCTTTCTTT.

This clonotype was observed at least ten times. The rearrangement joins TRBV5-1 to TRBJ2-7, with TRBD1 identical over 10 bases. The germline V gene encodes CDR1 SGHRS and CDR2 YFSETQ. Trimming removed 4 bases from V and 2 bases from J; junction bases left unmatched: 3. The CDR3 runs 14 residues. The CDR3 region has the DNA TGCGCCAGCAGCACCGGACAGGGGGCCTACGAGCAGTACTTC. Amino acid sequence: CASSTGQGAYEQYF.

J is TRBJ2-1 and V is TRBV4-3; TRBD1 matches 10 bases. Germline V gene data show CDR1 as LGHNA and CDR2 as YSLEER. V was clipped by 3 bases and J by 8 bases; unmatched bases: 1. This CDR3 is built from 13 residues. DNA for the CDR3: TGCGCCAGCAGCCAGGGACAGGGGTATGAGCAGTTCTTC. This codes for CASSQGQGYEQFF.

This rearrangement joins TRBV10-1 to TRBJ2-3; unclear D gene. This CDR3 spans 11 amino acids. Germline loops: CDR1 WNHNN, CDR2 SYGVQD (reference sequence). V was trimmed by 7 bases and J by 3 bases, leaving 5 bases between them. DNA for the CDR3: TGCGCCAGCACCGATACAGATACGCAGTATTTT. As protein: CASTDTDTQYF.

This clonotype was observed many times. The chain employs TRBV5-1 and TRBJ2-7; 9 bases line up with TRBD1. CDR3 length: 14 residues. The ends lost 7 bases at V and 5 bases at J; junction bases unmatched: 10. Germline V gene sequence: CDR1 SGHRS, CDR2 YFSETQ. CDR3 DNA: TGCGCCAGCTCCTCAGGGACAGGGAAGGACGAGCAGTACTTC. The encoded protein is CASSSGTGKDEQYF. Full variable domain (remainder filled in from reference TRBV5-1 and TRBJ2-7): KAGVTQTPRYLIKTRGQQVTLSCSPISGHRSVSWYQQTPGQGLQFLFEYFSETQRNKGNFPGRFSGRQFSNSRSEMNVSTLELGDSALYLCASSSGTGKDEQYFGPGTRLTVT.

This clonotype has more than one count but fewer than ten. The CDR3 DNA reads as TGCGCCAGCAGCCAAGACACGGGCGGGGGGGCCAATGAGCAGTTCTTC. This codes for CASSQDTGGGANEQFF. The chain employs TRBV4-1 and TRBJ2-1, with 9 bases fitting TRBD2. Germline V gives CDR1 MGHRA, CDR2 YSYEKL. The CDR3 runs 16 residues. V lost 0 bases, J lost 6 bases, and 6 bases stayed unmatched.